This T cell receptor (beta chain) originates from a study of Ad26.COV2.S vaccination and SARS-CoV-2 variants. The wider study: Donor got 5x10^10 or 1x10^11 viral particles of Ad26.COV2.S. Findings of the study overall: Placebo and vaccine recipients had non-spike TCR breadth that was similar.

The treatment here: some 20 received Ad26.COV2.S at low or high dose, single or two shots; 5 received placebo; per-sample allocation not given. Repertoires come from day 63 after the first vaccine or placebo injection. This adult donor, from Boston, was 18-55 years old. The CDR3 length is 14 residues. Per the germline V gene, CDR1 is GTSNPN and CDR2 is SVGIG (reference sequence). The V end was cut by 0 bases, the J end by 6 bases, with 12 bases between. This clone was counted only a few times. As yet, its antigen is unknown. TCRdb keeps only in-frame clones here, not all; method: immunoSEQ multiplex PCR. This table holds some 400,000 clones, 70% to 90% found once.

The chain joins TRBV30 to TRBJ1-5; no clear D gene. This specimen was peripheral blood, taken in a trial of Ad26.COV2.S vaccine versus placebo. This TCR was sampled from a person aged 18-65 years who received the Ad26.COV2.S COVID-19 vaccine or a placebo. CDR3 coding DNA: TGTGCCTGGAGTGTAAAAGGGTCGGGTCAGCCCCAGCATTTT. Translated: CAWSVKGSGQPQHF. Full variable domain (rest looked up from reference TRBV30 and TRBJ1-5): SQTIHQWPATLVQPVGSPLSLECTVEGTSNPNLYWYRQAAGRGLQLLFYSVGIGQISSEVPQNLSASRPQDRQFILSSKKLLLSDSGFYLCAWSVKGSGQPQHFGDGTRLSIL.